These T cell receptor beta chains were read from a single sample in a study of blood T cell repertoires in COVID-19. Data came from immunoSEQ multiplex PCR; TCRdb stores just in-frame clones and leaves some out. This sample yields more than 90,000 clones, of which 86% are seen a single time; 4% to 5.5% belongs to the top ten. Sequenced sample: peripheral blood. The source of these receptors is a man in his forties with acute or convalescent COVID-19. Both conserved end residues are part of each CDR3. The D gene is left open where the match is weak. Not all rows give a size; the values are once, few, many and, for expanded clones, a class.

CDR3aa: CASSAGTASAF
CDR3nt: TGTGCCAGCAGTGCCGGGACAGCTAGCGCTTTC
j_gene: TRBJ2-4
d_gene: -
abundance: -
v_gene: TRBV6-2/TRBV6-3

CDR3aa: CACYPDRADTQYF
CDR3nt: TGTGCCTGCTACCCGGACAGAGCAGATACGCAGTATTTT
j_gene: TRBJ2-3
d_gene: -
abundance: -
v_gene: TRBV5-4

CDR3aa: CASSLLRWNTEAFF
CDR3nt: TGTGCCAGCAGCTTACTCCGGTGGAACACTGAAGCTTTCTTT
j_gene: TRBJ1-1
d_gene: -
abundance: -
v_gene: TRBV11-2

CDR3aa: CASSREQGRRRNQPQHF
CDR3nt: TGTGCCAGCAGCCGAGAACAGGGTCGCCGTCGCAATCAGCCCCAGCATTTT
j_gene: TRBJ1-5
d_gene: -
abundance: once
v_gene: TRBV7-9

CDR3aa: CATSDPSVTNEQYF
CDR3nt: TGTGCCACCAGTGACCCTTCGGTTACGAACGAGCAGTACTTC
j_gene: TRBJ2-7
d_gene: -
abundance: -
v_gene: TRBV24-1

CDR3aa: CATSRGGGGYNEQFF
CDR3nt: TGTGCCACCAGCAGAGGTGGGGGCGGGTACAATGAGCAGTTCTTC
j_gene: TRBJ2-1
d_gene: -
abundance: -
v_gene: TRBV15

CDR3aa: CASSGGTGDANNYGYTF
CDR3nt: TGTGCCAGCAGTGGAGGGACAGGGGATGCGAATAACTATGGCTACACCTTC
j_gene: TRBJ1-2
d_gene: TRBD1
abundance: -
v_gene: TRBV6-1

CDR3aa: CASRPVPGGELFF
CDR3nt: TGTGCCAGCAGACCAGTGCCGGGCGGGGAGCTGTTTTTT
j_gene: TRBJ2-2
d_gene: -
abundance: -
v_gene: TRBV12-3/TRBV12-4

CDR3aa: CASSFEGLQSPLHF
CDR3nt: TGTGCCAGCAGCTTCGAGGGCTTACAATCACCCCTCCACTTT
j_gene: TRBJ1-6
d_gene: -
abundance: -
v_gene: TRBV7-9

CDR3aa: CASSDRGFTGEKLFF
CDR3nt: TGCGCCAGCAGCGACAGGGGGTTTACCGGGGAAAAACTGTTTTTT
j_gene: TRBJ1-4
d_gene: TRBD1
abundance: few
v_gene: TRBV5-1

CDR3aa: CASSVGRLAGAYNEQFF
CDR3nt: TGTGCCAGCAGTGTGGGAAGACTAGCGGGAGCTTACAATGAGCAGTTCTTC
j_gene: TRBJ2-1
d_gene: TRBD2
abundance: -
v_gene: TRBV2

CDR3aa: CASSSGQGNSPLHF
CDR3nt: TGTGCCAGCAGCTCGGGACAGGGCAATTCACCCCTCCACTTT
j_gene: TRBJ1-6
d_gene: TRBD1
abundance: few
v_gene: TRBV9

CDR3aa: CASSRGSSTDTQYF
CDR3nt: TGTGCCAGCAGTAGGGGGTCTAGCACAGATACGCAGTATTTT
j_gene: TRBJ2-3
d_gene: -
abundance: -
v_gene: TRBV6-5

CDR3aa: CAWSRDRGKETQYF
CDR3nt: TGTGCCTGGAGTAGAGACAGGGGCAAAGAGACCCAGTACTTC
j_gene: TRBJ2-5
d_gene: TRBD1
abundance: few
v_gene: TRBV30

CDR3aa: CASSQEAGHNYGYTF
CDR3nt: TGTGCCAGCAGCCAAGAGGCAGGACACAACTATGGCTACACCTTC
j_gene: TRBJ1-2
d_gene: -
abundance: -
v_gene: TRBV14

CDR3aa: CASSEGRDRVLGGYTF
CDR3nt: TGTGCCAGCAGTGAAGGAAGGGACAGGGTTTTAGGTGGCTACACCTTC
j_gene: TRBJ1-2
d_gene: TRBD1
abundance: -
v_gene: TRBV6-1

CDR3aa: CASSVGTGNYGYTF
CDR3nt: TGTGCCAGCAGCGTAGGGACAGGGAACTATGGCTACACCTTC
j_gene: TRBJ1-2
d_gene: TRBD1
abundance: -
v_gene: TRBV9

CDR3aa: CASSFNRGNTEAFF
CDR3nt: TGTGCCAGCAGTTTTAATAGGGGGAACACTGAAGCTTTCTTT
j_gene: TRBJ1-1
d_gene: -
abundance: -
v_gene: TRBV14

CDR3aa: CASSRGPTGLPGELFF
CDR3nt: TGTGCCAGCAGCAGGGGGCCGACAGGTCTCCCTGGGGAGCTGTTTTTT
j_gene: TRBJ2-2
d_gene: TRBD1
abundance: -
v_gene: TRBV7-2

CDR3aa: CASTDRGHQPQHF
CDR3nt: TGTGCCAGCACGGACAGGGGGCATCAGCCCCAGCATTTT
j_gene: TRBJ1-5
d_gene: TRBD1
abundance: -
v_gene: TRBV19

CDR3aa: CASSVRAGASEGGYTF
CDR3nt: TGTGCCAGCAGCGTTCGGGCAGGGGCGTCCGAGGGTGGCTACACCTTC
j_gene: TRBJ1-2
d_gene: -
abundance: -
v_gene: TRBV9

CDR3aa: CASRGAVRVGNQPQHF
CDR3nt: TGTGCCAGCAGGGGGGCCGTTCGTGTGGGCAATCAGCCCCAGCATTTT
j_gene: TRBJ1-5
d_gene: -
abundance: -
v_gene: TRBV2